A single sample gave rise to the 15 T cell receptor beta chains below, sequenced in a study of cytomegalovirus exposure and HLA in healthy donors. PCR involved 60 Vbeta and 13 Jbeta primers. Some clones are missing from TCRdb's copy, which holds only in-frame ones; the method was immunoSEQ multiplex PCR. The sample has roughly 150,000 clones, around 72% seen once. Material: PBMCs. The source of these receptors is a female donor in good health and CMV-seronegative.

The chain couples TRBV6-5 to TRBJ1-2, with D perhaps matching TRBD1 (5 bases). The length of the CDR3 is 13 residues. Trimming removed 7 bases at V and 8 bases at J, with 17 bases between. Looked up from germline, CDR1 is MNHEY and CDR2 is SVGAGI. The CDR3 is CASTQRRDGGYTF. In DNA form, the CDR3 reads TGTGCCAGCACCCAGAGGAGGGACGGGGGCTACACCTTC.

This clone was seen more than once but under ten times. The rearrangement uses TRBV5-6 and TRBJ1-5; 8 bases match TRBD1. J was trimmed by 2 bases and V by 2 bases; bases with no gene match: 9. The CDR3 covers 17 residues. Germline CDR1 SGHDT, CDR2 YYEEEE. The CDR3 DNA follows: TGTGCCAGCAGCTTAATGACAGGGGCGATTGGCAATCAGCCCCAGCATTTT. Translation gives CASSLMTGAIGNQPQHF.

This clone was recorded a few times. V gene TRBV2 combines with J gene TRBJ2-5; D is ambiguous. The J call may be in error: the DNA end matches TRBJ2-7 better. Germline loops: CDR1 SNHLY, CDR2 FYNNEI. The CDR3 extends over 13 amino acids. The CDR3 protein is CASSEGRYGEQYF. CDR3 nucleotides: TGTGCCAGCAGTGAAGGCAGGTACGGCGAGCAGTACTTC.

The rearrangement uses TRBV19 and TRBJ1-2; tentatively, D is TRBD1 (6 bases). V lost 4 bases and J lost 8, with 14 bases in between. CDR1 and CDR2 (germline): LNHDA, SQIVND (reference sequence). This CDR3 has 13 residues. The CDR3 is CASSKQGSQGYTF. The DNA of the CDR3 is TGTGCCAGTAGTAAACAGGGCTCCCAGGGCTACACCTTC.

This clone is a singleton in its sample. The CDR3 coding sequence is TGTGCCAGTAGTCGCCGGGACAGTAACACCGGGGAGCTGTTTTTT. Translation: CASSRRDSNTGELFF. The chain is built from TRBV19 and TRBJ2-2; 7 bases are shared with TRBD1. The length of the CDR3 is 15 residues. Per germline, CDR1 LNHDA and CDR2 SQIVND (reference sequence). With 5 bases clipped from V and 2 bases from J, the junction kept 5 bases outside the gene matches.

The chain recombines TRBV6-1 with TRBJ1-1; the D is unclear. The CDR3 has 15 amino acids. In germline, CDR1 is MNHNS, CDR2 SASEGT. V shed 6 bases and J shed 4 bases, with 18 bases lying between them. In DNA form, the CDR3 reads TGTGCCAGCAGGCTACAAAGGCTCGCTAGCACTGAAGCTTTCTTT. It encodes CASRLQRLASTEAFF.

Regarding this clone: At one boundary the junction diverges from the germline segment, which might be a read error. The V gene is TRBV7-7, the J gene TRBJ2-5; TRBD2 agrees at 9 bases. The CDR3 contains 15 residues. Germline loops: CDR1 SSHAT, CDR2 FNYEAQ (reference sequence). CDR3 DNA sequence: TGTGCTAGCAGCTTAGGGGCGGGGGGGCGAGAGACCCAGTACTTC. This gives the protein CASSLGAGGRETQYF.

The V call is TRBV7-2, the J call TRBJ1-4; the match to TRBD1 covers 8 bases. The CDR3 contains 13 residues. CDR1 is SGHTA and CDR2 is FQGNSA in the germline V gene. Losses at the gene ends were 10 bases for V and 6 bases for J; bases not matched to a gene: 7. The CDR3 DNA is TGTGCCACAAGACAGGGGCGGGATGAAAAACTGTTTTTT. The encoded protein is CATRQGRDEKLFF.

V is TRBV29-1 and J is TRBJ2-1, with 10 positions matching TRBD1. V shed 4 bases and J 10 bases; nucleotides not matched to a gene: 10. The CDR3 has 14 amino acids. Germline assignment: CDR1 SQVTM and CDR2 ANQGSEA. The CDR3 DNA follows: TGCAGCGTTGCCCGGGACAGGGGAGTGGGGGAGCAGTTCTTC. Encoded protein: CSVARDRGVGEQFF.

This chain connects TRBV5-1 to TRBJ2-5; D is undetermined. Germline CDR1 and CDR2: SGHRS and YFSETQ. The CDR3 contains 13 residues. V was pared by 4 bases and J by 4 bases, with 11 bases between. The CDR3 DNA is TGCGCCAGCAGCCAAAATCCAGGAGAGACCCAGTACTTC. Translated, it gives CASSQNPGETQYF. Filled out from reference TRBV5-1 and TRBJ2-5, the complete variable domain reads KAGVTQTPRYLIKTRGQQVTLSCSPISGHRSVSWYQQTPGQGLQFLFEYFSETQRNKGNFPGRFSGRQFSNSRSEMNVSTLELGDSALYLCASSQNPGETQYFGPGTRLLVL.

This sequence joins TRBV27 and TRBJ2-1, with 7 bases identical to TRBD1. CDR3 length equals 16 residues. Per the germline V gene, CDR1 is MNHEY and CDR2 is SMNVEV (reference sequence). V shed 9 bases and J 3 bases; nucleotides not matched to a gene: 14. The CDR3 loop reads CASSPPGTVLYNEQFF. CDR3 DNA: TGTGCCAGTAGTCCCCCCGGGACAGTCCTCTACAATGAGCAGTTCTTC.

The rearrangement links TRBV7-2 to TRBJ2-1; possibly TRBD2 for D (6 bases). The germline V gene encodes CDR1 SGHTA and CDR2 FQGNSA. The CDR3 spans 13 residues. The germline V and J ends were trimmed by 10 bases and 0 bases, with 10 bases remaining between them. The CDR3: CATGGSSYNEQFF. CDR3 sequence (DNA): TGTGCCACCGGAGGGAGCTCCTACAATGAGCAGTTCTTC.

The chain recombines TRBV11-3 with TRBJ2-1; 8 positions agree with TRBD2. Germline V lookup: CDR1 SGHNT, CDR2 YENEEA. The length of the CDR3 is 15 residues. Losses at the gene ends were 1 base for V and 8 bases for J; bases not matched to a gene: 7. The CDR3 DNA sequence: TGTGCCAGCAGCTTAGGGCGGGGGGCATCGGATGAGCAGTTCTTC. Amino acid sequence: CASSLGRGASDEQFF.

The chain is built from TRBV19 and TRBJ2-7; D remains ambiguous. V lost 6 bases to trimming and J lost 0 bases, with 9 bases between them. The length of the CDR3 is 13 residues. Germline lookup yields CDR1 LNHDA and CDR2 SQIVND (reference sequence). The CDR3 is CASRAPSSYEQYF. Here the CDR3 DNA reads TGTGCCAGTAGGGCTCCCAGCTCCTACGAGCAGTACTTC.

This clone was seen a handful of times. This chain joins TRBV4-1 and TRBJ1-6; D unresolved. V was cut by 0 bases and J by 6 bases, with 15 bases left in between. Germline lookup yields CDR1 MGHRA and CDR2 YSYEKL. The CDR3 covers 17 residues. The DNA for the CDR3 is TGCGCCAGCAGCCAAGAGCGTGGAAGTAGAGGTAATTCACCCCTCCACTTT. Its protein is CASSQERGSRGNSPLHF.